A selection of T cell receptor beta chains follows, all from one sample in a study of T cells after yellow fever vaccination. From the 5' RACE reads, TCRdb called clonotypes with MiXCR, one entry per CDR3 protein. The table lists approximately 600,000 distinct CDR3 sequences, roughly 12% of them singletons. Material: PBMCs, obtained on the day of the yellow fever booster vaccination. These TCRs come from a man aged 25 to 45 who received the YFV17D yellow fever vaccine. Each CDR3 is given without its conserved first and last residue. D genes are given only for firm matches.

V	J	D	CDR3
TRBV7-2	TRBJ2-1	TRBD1	ASSARQGSSYNEQF
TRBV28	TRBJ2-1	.	ASSLILATNEQF
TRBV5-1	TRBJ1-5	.	ASSYEAGSNQPQH
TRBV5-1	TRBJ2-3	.	ASSPEGPREDTQY
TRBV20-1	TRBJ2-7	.	SATPGVTTYEQY
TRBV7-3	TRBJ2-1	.	ASSSTVFSNEQF
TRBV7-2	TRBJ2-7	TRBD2	ASSLVTSGSRPYEQY
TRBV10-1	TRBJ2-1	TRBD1	ASSSRGTGLDGEQF
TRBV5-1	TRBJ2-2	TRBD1	ASSSQGQGNTGELF
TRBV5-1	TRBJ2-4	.	ASSPGGGGRAKNIQY
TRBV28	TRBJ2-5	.	ASSLYGTSGGETQY
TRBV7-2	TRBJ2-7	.	ASSTYRVNTYEQY
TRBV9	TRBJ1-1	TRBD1	ASSAHTGGSAEAF
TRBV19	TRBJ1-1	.	ASRFGGFGTEAF
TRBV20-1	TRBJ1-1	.	SVSGASTEAF
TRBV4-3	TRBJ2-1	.	ASSLRRGLYNEQF
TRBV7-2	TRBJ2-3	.	ASSSRGQGYTTDTQY
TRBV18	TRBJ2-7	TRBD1	ASSPGTGSWEQY
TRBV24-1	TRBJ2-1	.	ATAGAASYNEQF
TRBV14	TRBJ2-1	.	ASSPLTGTHYNEQF
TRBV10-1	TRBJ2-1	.	ASSVGIGAPNEQF
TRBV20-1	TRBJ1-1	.	SALDRNTEAF
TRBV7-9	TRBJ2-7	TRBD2	ASSVSGSLNEQY
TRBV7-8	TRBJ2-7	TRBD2	ASSPTREGHEQY
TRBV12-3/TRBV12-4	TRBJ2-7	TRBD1	ASSYTGVEQY
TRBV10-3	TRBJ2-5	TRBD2	AISDGGRADETQY